This TCR beta chain was sequenced for a study of cytomegalovirus exposure and HLA in healthy donors. It was with 60 Vbeta and 13 Jbeta primers that the PCR ran. Method: immunoSEQ multiplex PCR; TCRdb's copy keeps in-frame clones and lacks some. The sample has about 120,000 clones, over 70% seen once. As regards this clone: Antigen specificity is unknown.

Findings and caveats of the study: Roughly uniform depth of sequencing across donors was assumed in presence/absence analyses. Testing in vitro showed three CMV-associated chains specific for CMV antigens. The study listed roughly 150 cytomegalovirus-associated TCR beta chains.

V dropped 0 bases and J dropped 2 bases, with 5 bases sitting between them. Looked up from germline, CDR1 is SGHVS and CDR2 is FNYEAQ. This CDR3 is 15 amino acids long. The sequenced material came from PBMCs. J is TRBJ2-6 and V is TRBV7-6; D not resolved. This TCR derives from a woman between 45 and 65 years old in good health and CMV-seronegative. CDR3 region: CASSLAPAGANVLTF. The CDR3 DNA is TGTGCCAGCAGCTTAGCACCGGCTGGGGCCAACGTCCTGACTTTC. Full variable domain (remainder filled in from reference TRBV7-6 and TRBJ2-6): GAGVSQSPRYKVTKRGQDVALRCDPISGHVSLYWYRQALGQGPEFLTYFNYEAQQDKSGLPNDRFSAERPEGSISTLTIQRTEQRDSAMYRCASSLAPAGANVLTFGAGSRLTVL.